The source of this TCR beta chain is a study of persistence of HIV-infected CD4 T cells. V was pared by 2 bases and J by 0 bases, with 3 bases of the junction left unmatched. The CDR3 has 16 amino acids. Germline CDR1 is SGHRS and CDR2 is YFSETQ. Study findings and constraints: TCR oligoclonality correlated with proviral oligoclonality in the same sorted populations. Degenerate expanded CDR3beta sequences were enriched among CMV- and Gag-responding cells. Compared with CD3/CD28-stimulated cells, CMV- and Gag-responding cells showed lower TCRbeta richness.

On this clone: The target antigen is unknown.

This nonspecific control used anti-CD3/anti-CD28 bead stimulation of CD4+ T cells. Sorting selected CD4+ T cells upregulating both CD40 ligand and CD69. The immunoSEQ assay was version 4, run in survey mode. The assay was immunoSEQ multiplex PCR, and TCRdb's table has in-frame clones only and misses some. The table records roughly 45,000 clones, roughly 90% of them present only once. The sample consisted of CD4+ T cells sorted from PBMCs after roughly 17-hour stimulation, taken from a patient who received antiretroviral therapy. The source is an adult man with HIV who was CMV-seropositive. The rearrangement joins TRBV5-1 to TRBJ2-3, with 10 bases that match TRBD2. CDR3 sequence (DNA): TGCGCCAGCAGCTTTAGCGGGGGGCGGAGCACAGATACGCAGTATTTT. Translation: CASSFSGGRSTDTQYF.